This note documents a single T cell receptor (beta chain) sequence. The data derive from a study of OX40 agonist ivuxolimab in advanced cancers. Across the study: The group had a mean age of approximately 60 years, ranged from about 20 to 79, and was 82.7% male. Earlier anti-PD-1, anti-PD-L1 or anti-CTLA-4 therapy was permitted; roughly 42% had received some.

The data were produced by immunoSEQ multiplex PCR, yet TCRdb's version contains in-frame clones alone and is incomplete. Here the sample spans tens of thousands of clones, approximately 86% being singletons. CDR3 size: 17 residues. V gave up 5 bases and J gave up 0 bases, with 16 bases separating them. CDR1 is SEHNR, CDR2 FQNEAQ, per germline (reference sequence). The chain uses TRBV7-9 and TRBJ2-2; weak D call: TRBD2 (7 bases). The receptor was derived from an adult with an advanced solid tumor such as melanoma, head and neck, liver or kidney cancer. The sample here was CD4+ or CD8+ T cells sorted from blood, taken in a trial of the OX40 agonist ivuxolimab. CDR3 loop: CASSPWRGLANTGELFF. The CDR3 DNA follows: TGTGCCAGCAGCCCGTGGCGGGGGCTCGCGAACACCGGGGAGCTGTTTTTT.